The 20 T cell receptor beta chains below all came from one sample that was sequenced in a study of shared clonotypes between healthy human individuals. The assay was immunoSEQ multiplex PCR, and TCRdb's table has in-frame clones only and misses some. The sample comprises 700,000 to 950,000 clones, about 97% of which are singletons, and about 0.25% rests with the top ten. CD8 cells regarded as naive lacked CD45RO, were positively chosen for CCR7, and omitted terminally differentiated effector memory CD45RA+ cells. What was sequenced was naive CD8+ T cells sorted from blood. The receptors originated from a young man in good health.

V usage is TRBV27 and J usage is TRBJ1-1; D not resolved. Germline V gives CDR1 MNHEY, CDR2 SMNVEV (reference sequence). The CDR3 extends over 13 amino acids. With 5 bases removed from V and 1 base from J, the gap between germline ends came to 8 bases. CDR3 in amino acids: CASSPDGNTEAFF. CDR3 DNA: TGTGCCAGCAGTCCGGACGGGAACACTGAAGCTTTCTTT.

This clone was seen just once. This rearrangement joins TRBV7-9 to TRBJ2-7; 15 bases are a match to TRBD2. There are 18 residues in the CDR3. The germline V gene encodes CDR1 SEHNR and CDR2 FQNEAQ (reference sequence). Unmatched junction bases numbered 10, after V lost 5 bases and J lost 2 bases. The CDR3 nucleotides are TGTGCCAGCAGCCCGATCGGGACTAGCGGGAGGAGCACCTACGAGCAGTACTTC. This encodes CASSPIGTSGRSTYEQYF.

The rearrangement links TRBV19 to TRBJ2-1, with a weak D call TRBD2 (9 bases). Looked up from germline, CDR1 is LNHDA and CDR2 is SQIVND (reference sequence). The CDR3 has 15 residues. Trimming left V 4 bases short and J 10 bases short, with 20 bases between. The CDR3 DNA reads as TGTGCCAGTAGTACGCTAGCGGGACAGGATGGGGAGCAGTTCTTC. This gives the protein CASSTLAGQDGEQFF. The variable domain in full, completed from reference TRBV19 and TRBJ2-1, reads DGGITQSPKYLFRKEGQNVTLSCEQNLNHDAMYWYRQDPGQGLRLIYYSQIVNDFQKGDIAEGYSVSREKKESFPLTVTSAQKNPTAFYLCASSTLAGQDGEQFFGPGTRLTVL.

V is TRBV7-3 and J is TRBJ2-7; 14 bases agree with TRBD2. Looked up from germline, CDR1 is SGHTA and CDR2 is FQGTGA. This CDR3 comprises 16 residues. Unmatched junction bases numbered 6, after V lost 6 bases and J lost 2 bases. CDR3 region: CASSLGLAGGAYEQYF. The CDR3 bases are TGTGCCAGCAGTCTAGGACTAGCGGGAGGAGCCTACGAGCAGTACTTC.

V usage is TRBV14 and J usage is TRBJ2-1; D gene uncertain. Per the germline V gene, CDR1 is SGHDN and CDR2 is FVKESK. Trimming cost V 10 bases and J 10 bases, with 11 bases left between them. The CDR3 loop spans 10 amino acids. CDR3 sequence (DNA): TGTGCCAATAAAGGCGGCGAGCAGTTCTTC. Translating gives CANKGGEQFF.

This sequence joins TRBV18 and TRBJ2-7; no clear D gene. There are 14 residues in the CDR3. CDR1 KGHSH and CDR2 LQKENI come from the germline V gene. V shed 6 bases and J shed 1 base, with 13 bases lying between them. CDR3 sequence: CASSYVDGSYEQYF. CDR3 coding DNA: TGTGCCAGCTCGTATGTGGATGGGTCCTACGAGCAGTACTTC. Drawing the rest from reference TRBV18 and TRBJ2-7, the complete variable domain is NAGVMQNPRHLVRRRGQEARLRCSPMKGHSHVYWYRQLPEEGLKFMVYLQKENIIDESGMPKERFSAEFPKEGPSILRIQQVVRGDSAAYFCASSYVDGSYEQYFGPGTRLTVT.

The CDR3 loop is CSVEGVGTGGRETQYF. In nucleotides, the CDR3 is TGCAGCGTTGAAGGCGTTGGCACAGGGGGCAGAGAGACCCAGTACTTC. The chain links TRBV29-1 to TRBJ2-5, with 9 bases identical to TRBD1. V shed 1 base, J shed 4 bases, and the junction held 10 bases outside the gene matches. This CDR3 has 16 amino acids. Per germline, CDR1 SQVTM and CDR2 ANQGSEA.

This chain links TRBV5-6 with TRBJ2-2; TRBD2 might be the D (5 bases). Germline values: CDR1 SGHDT, CDR2 YYEEEE. Trimming pared 4 bases from V and 7 bases from J, leaving 20 bases between. This CDR3 comprises 16 residues. The CDR3: CASSPAVYVGDGELFF. CDR3 nucleotides: TGTGCCAGCAGCCCTGCTGTGTACGTCGGGGACGGGGAGCTGTTTTTT.

The chain recombines TRBV6-5 with TRBJ1-2, with D unresolved. This CDR3 is 13 amino acids long. Deletions cut 0 bases from V and 8 bases from J, with 10 bases between. CDR1 and CDR2 from the germline V gene are MNHEY and SVGAGI. The CDR3 nucleotides are TGTGCCAGCAGTTACTCAATCGGTCGGGGCTACACCTTC. Its translation: CASSYSIGRGYTF.

The rearrangement uses TRBV29-1 and TRBJ2-1; D assignment may be TRBD1 or TRBD2 (5 bases each). V shed 1 base and J shed 8 bases, with 12 bases lying between them. The CDR3 is made up of 13 amino acids. CDR1 is SQVTM and CDR2 is ANQGSEA in the germline V gene. The CDR3 protein is CSVEGGVGDEQFF. Here the CDR3 DNA reads TGCAGCGTTGAAGGAGGGGTGGGCGATGAGCAGTTCTTC.

In this sample, this clone turned up a few times. The chain uses TRBV13 and TRBJ1-1; D gene uncertain. Trimming took off 7 bases at V and 1 base at J, with 7 bases between the two ends. CDR3 length: 12 amino acids. CDR1 and CDR2 from the germline V gene are PRHDT and FYEKMQ (reference sequence). The CDR3 DNA reads as TGTGCCAGCATCTCTGGGAACACTGAAGCTTTCTTT. Protein sequence: CASISGNTEAFF.

This rearrangement joins TRBV4-2 to TRBJ1-1; tentatively, D is TRBD1 (5 bases). This CDR3 is 15 amino acids long. Trimming took off 4 bases at V and 1 base at J, with 13 bases between the two ends. The germline V gene encodes CDR1 LGHNA and CDR2 YNFKEQ. This CDR3 is CASSPRGGGNTEAFF. For the CDR3, the DNA is TGTGCCAGCAGCCCCCGCGGGGGGGGGAACACTGAAGCTTTCTTT.

A single count supports this clone. The chain joins TRBV5-5 to TRBJ1-3; 11 bases map to TRBD1. CDR1 is SGHKS and CDR2 is YYEKEE in the germline V gene (reference sequence). This CDR3 has 16 amino acids. V trimming: 4 bases; J trimming: 4 bases; junction bases outside the gene matches: 7. The CDR3 region is CASSTGQGASGNTIYF. CDR3 in DNA: TGTGCCAGCAGCACCGGACAGGGGGCATCGGGAAACACCATATATTTT.

This chain joins TRBV15 and TRBJ2-7; weak D call: TRBD2 (5 bases). Germline V gene data show CDR1 as LNHNV and CDR2 as YYDKDF (reference sequence). V lost 0 bases and J 0 bases, leaving 12 bases between the germline ends. The length of the CDR3 is 16 residues. In nucleotides, the CDR3 is TGTGCCACCAGCAGAGATCGAGGGCGAAGCTCCTACGAGCAGTACTTC. This encodes CATSRDRGRSSYEQYF. Full variable domain (rest looked up from reference TRBV15 and TRBJ2-7): DAMVIQNPRYQVTQFGKPVTLSCSQTLNHNVMYWYQQKSSQAPKLLFHYYDKDFNNEADTPDNFQSRRPNTSFCFLDIRSPGLGDTAMYLCATSRDRGRSSYEQYFGPGTRLTVT.

The chain combines TRBV21-1 with TRBJ1-1; the D call TRBD1 from the table was never checked on the DNA. TRBV21-1 is a known pseudogene. This CDR3 contains 19 residues. In DNA form, the CDR3 reads TGTGCCAGCAGCACCAACGAGGAGGGACGACAGGGAGTTCGGACTGAAGCTTTCTTT. This codes for CASSTNEEGRQGVRTEAFF.

The chain joins TRBV2 to TRBJ2-7; D perhaps matches TRBD2 (5 bases). The CDR3 is 15 amino acids. Germline V CDR1 and CDR2: SNHLY, FYNNEI. V lost 4 bases to trimming and J lost 4 bases, with 17 bases between them. The CDR3 nucleotides read TGTGCCAGCAGTGTTGGAGCTGGGAGCTTGTACGAGCAGTACTTC. Encoded protein: CASSVGAGSLYEQYF. Filled out from reference TRBV2 and TRBJ2-7, the complete variable domain reads EPEVTQTPSHQVTQMGQEVILRCVPISNHLYFYWYRQILGQKVEFLVSFYNNEISEKSEIFDDQFSVERPDGSNFTLKIRSTKLEDSAMYFCASSVGAGSLYEQYFGPGTRLTVT.

The J gene is TRBJ1-4, the V gene TRBV28; D not resolved. This CDR3 spans 14 amino acids. Germline V CDR1 and CDR2: MDHEN, SYDVKM. The V end was cut by 6 bases, the J end by 8 bases, with 16 bases between. CDR3 nucleotide sequence: TGTGCCAGCAGCCTGGGCGTGTCGGGAGAAAAACTGTTTTTT. This encodes CASSLGVSGEKLFF.

The V call is TRBV27, the J call TRBJ2-5; perhaps TRBD1 as D (5 bases). This CDR3 comprises 15 residues. The V gene lost 4 bases and the J gene lost 7 bases, with 19 bases spanning the gap. Germline CDR1 MNHEY, CDR2 SMNVEV (reference sequence). This chain's CDR3 is CASSSHLDILGTQYF. DNA for the CDR3: TGTGCCAGCAGTTCTCACTTGGACATTCTAGGGACCCAGTACTTC.

In DNA, the CDR3 is TGTGCCAGCAGCTTGGGACACAGCTCCTACAATGAGCAGTTCTTC. It yields the protein CASSLGHSSYNEQFF. The V call is TRBV5-6, the J call TRBJ2-1; D uncertain. CDR3 length: 15 residues. Germline CDR1 is SGHDT and CDR2 is YYEEEE. The V end lost 0 bases, the J end lost 0 bases, and 7 bases lay between the germline ends. Together with reference TRBV5-6 and TRBJ2-1, the CDR3 gives the full variable domain: DAGVTQSPTHLIKTRGQQVTLRCSPKSGHDTVSWYQQALGQGPQFIFQYYEEEERQRGNFPDRFSGHQFPNYSSELNVNALLLGDSALYLCASSLGHSSYNEQFFGPGTRLTVL.

The chain recombines TRBV10-1 with TRBJ2-5; TRBD2 matches 10 bases. Germline CDR1 is WNHNN and CDR2 is SYGVQD (reference sequence). J gave up 0 bases and V 3 bases, and 10 bases lay outside the gene matches. There are 18 residues in the CDR3. DNA for the CDR3: TGCGCCAGCAGTGACGCCGCGACCGGGACTAGCGACCAAGAGACCCAGTACTTC. As protein: CASSDAATGTSDQETQYF.